Listed here are 17 T cell receptor beta chains from one sample, sequenced in a study of breast tumors, draining lymph nodes, adjacent tissues. TCRdb re-called the multiplex PCR reads through MiXCR, storing one row per CDR3 protein. This repertoire shows around 130,000 distinct CDR3 sequences, 21% found once; its top ten account for about 2.2%. Axillary draining lymph nodes of breast cancer patients supplied the node samples. Sample: axillary lymph node tissue. These receptors all stem from a female donor with breast cancer. Some clones in this sample may be carry-over from other donors' samples.

A note on this clonotype: This clone may be a read error of a much larger clone one base away. The rearrangement links TRBV5-1 to TRBJ2-6; tentatively, D is TRBD1 (7 bases). With 2 bases removed from V and 6 bases from J, the gap between germline ends came to 18 bases. CDR1 is SGHRS, CDR2 YFSETQ, per germline. This CDR3 is 17 amino acids long. This chain's CDR3 is CASSFEQGGPEANVLTF. The CDR3 coding sequence is TGCGCCAGCAGCTTTGAGCAGGGGGGTCCTGAGGCCAACGTCCTGACTTTC.

The V call is TRBV4-2, the J call TRBJ1-6; TRBD1 might be the D (6 bases). Germline CDR1 LGHNA, CDR2 YNFKEQ. There are 14 residues in the CDR3. V was trimmed by 1 base and J by 5 bases, leaving 6 bases between them. The CDR3 is CASSQGTDNSPLHF. CDR3 sequence (DNA): TGTGCCAGCAGCCAAGGGACAGATAATTCACCCCTCCACTTT.

This chain connects TRBV28 to TRBJ1-2, with TRBD1 as a possible D gene (5 bases). Germline assignment: CDR1 MDHEN and CDR2 SYDVKM. V lost 6 bases and J 4 bases, leaving 15 bases between the germline ends. The CDR3 runs to 14 residues. Here the CDR3 DNA reads TGTGCCAGCAGCCCAGGGACCGGGGTCTATGGCTACACCTTC. Translated, it gives CASSPGTGVYGYTF.

Note on this clonotype: This may come from a read error, since a much larger clone is one base off. The chain recombines TRBV19 with TRBJ1-6; D is possibly TRBD1 (5 bases). The germline V gene encodes CDR1 LNHDA and CDR2 SQIVND (reference sequence). The CDR3 covers 17 residues. Here the CDR3 reads CASSQDTGGSYNPPLHF. CDR3 bases: TGTGCCAGTAGTCAGGACACAGGCGGCTCCTATAATCCACCCCTCCACTTT. Together with reference TRBV19 and TRBJ1-6, the CDR3 gives the full variable domain: DGGITQSPKYLFRKEGQNVTLSCEQNLNHDAMYWYRQDPGQGLRLIYYSQIVNDFQKGDIAEGYSVSREKKESFPLTVTSAQKNPTAFYLCASSQDTGGSYNPPLHFGNGTRLTVT.

This clonotype was found many times. V gene TRBV11-2 combines with J gene TRBJ2-7, with D perhaps matching TRBD1 or TRBD2 (5 bases each). The CDR3 runs to 16 residues. CDR1 SGHAT and CDR2 FQNNGV come from the germline V gene. V was cut by 3 bases and J by 4 bases, with 19 bases left in between. CDR3 DNA sequence: TGTGCCAGCAGCTTGTCCTTCGCCGGGACGGGTTACGAGCAGTACTTC. Translated, it gives CASSLSFAGTGYEQYF.

This sequence joins TRBV19 and TRBJ1-5; D may be TRBD1 (5 bases). From germline, CDR1 is LNHDA and CDR2 SQIVND (reference sequence). The CDR3 sequence is 17 residues long. Trimming shortened V by 5 bases and J by 0 bases, and 17 bases separated the two germline ends. The CDR3 bases are TGTGCCAGTAGTGTATTTTTGGGGGATCCTAGCAATCAGCCCCAGCATTTT. Protein: CASSVFLGDPSNQPQHF.

This clonotype appeared many times. The chain uses TRBV27 and TRBJ1-5; the D is unclear. Per the germline V gene, CDR1 is MNHEY and CDR2 is SMNVEV (reference sequence). V lost 6 bases and J 2 bases, leaving 8 bases between the germline ends. The CDR3 runs 13 residues. The CDR3 sequence: CASRDGGNQPQHF. The CDR3 DNA sequence: TGTGCCAGCAGGGACGGGGGCAATCAGCCCCAGCATTTT.

For this clonotype: A read error may be the cause here, since a much bigger clone is one base away. J is TRBJ2-7 and V is TRBV6-5, with D perhaps TRBD2 (5 bases). The CDR3 contains 14 residues. Germline CDR1 reads MNHEY; CDR2 reads SVGAGI. V lost 6 bases and J lost 1, with 13 bases in between. The CDR3 region has the DNA TGTGCCAGCAGCCCTACTAGGGTGTCCTACGAGCAGTACTTC. The encoded protein is CASSPTRVSYEQYF.

This clonotype has a handful of counts. The V call is TRBV30, the J call TRBJ1-5; D not certain. V was trimmed by 0 bases and J by 4 bases, leaving 10 bases between them. Germline lookup yields CDR1 GTSNPN and CDR2 SVGIG (reference sequence). The CDR3 totals 14 residues. CDR3: CAWSVEGFNQPQHF. In nucleotides, the CDR3 is TGTGCCTGGAGTGTAGAAGGGTTTAATCAGCCCCAGCATTTT.

This clonotype was detected ten times or more. This chain connects TRBV2 to TRBJ2-7; no definite D call. In germline, CDR1 is SNHLY, CDR2 FYNNEI. This CDR3 spans 13 amino acids. The V gene lost 6 bases and the J gene lost 3 bases, with 12 bases spanning the gap. The CDR3 protein is CASRDGVGYEQYF. Written as DNA, the CDR3 is TGTGCCAGCAGGGACGGAGTAGGCTACGAGCAGTACTTC.

Of note for this clonotype: One end of the junction is discordant with germline, which a read error may explain. The chain is built from TRBV10-3 and TRBJ1-1, with TRBD1 identical over 9 bases. Germline CDR1 reads ENHRY; CDR2 reads SYGVKD. The CDR3 is made up of 11 amino acids. The CDR3 coding sequence is TGTGCCATTCGGACAGGGGCTGAAGCTTTCTTC. Encoded protein: CAIRTGAEAFF.

Worth noting for this clonotype: A much larger clone is a single base away; this may be a read error. This rearrangement joins TRBV28 to TRBJ2-7; possibly TRBD1 for D (5 bases). Germline CDR1 MDHEN, CDR2 SYDVKM. The CDR3 contains 15 residues. The CDR3 region has the DNA TGTGCCAGCAGTCAGCTTTCTCGGGCAGGGATTCAGCAGTGCTTC. It encodes CASSQLSRAGIQQCF.

There are many counts of this clonotype. V and J are TRBV19 and TRBJ2-3; D is perhaps TRBD1 or TRBD2 (5 bases each). The CDR3 length is 15 residues. Germline CDR1 and CDR2: LNHDA and SQIVND (reference sequence). Trimming took 3 bases from V and 6 from J, leaving 16 bases between them. The CDR3 DNA follows: TGTGCCAGTAGTATGGGGCTAGCCGCGGCTGATACGCAGTATTTT. Protein product: CASSMGLAAADTQYF.

On this clonotype itself: A much larger clonotype is one base distant, so this may be a read error. Here the CDR3 omits its conserved ending phenylalanine or tryptophan, so a read error is the likely source. The CDR3 region has the DNA TGTGCCAGCAGTCCTCGTATCCCTGGGGCCATAGCGATCTACAATGAGCAGTTCCTC. It translates to CASSPRIPGAIAIYNEQFL. The J gene is TRBJ2-1, the V gene TRBV6-1; D tentatively reads TRBD1 or TRBD2 (5 bases each). V was trimmed by 5 bases and J by 3 bases, leaving 26 bases between them. CDR3 length: 19 amino acids. CDR1 and CDR2 (germline): MNHNS, SASEGT.

This clonotype was counted many times. The chain employs TRBV30 and TRBJ1-5, with 7 nucleotides matching TRBD1. CDR3 length: 16 amino acids. V lost 0 bases to trimming and J lost 0 bases; unmatched junction nucleotides: 5. CDR1 and CDR2 (germline): GTSNPN, SVGIG (reference sequence). The CDR3 here is CAWSVLTGDSNQPQHF. DNA for the CDR3: TGTGCCTGGAGTGTCCTAACAGGGGATAGCAATCAGCCCCAGCATTTT. Drawing the rest from reference TRBV30 and TRBJ1-5, the complete variable domain is SQTIHQWPATLVQPVGSPLSLECTVEGTSNPNLYWYRQAAGRGLQLLFYSVGIGQISSEVPQNLSASRPQDRQFILSSKKLLLSDSGFYLCAWSVLTGDSNQPQHFGDGTRLSIL.

This clonotype was counted ten times or more. A read error may produce the germline difference seen at one junction end. The genes are TRBV12-3 or TRBV12-4 and TRBJ2-3; D call uncertain. CDR3 length: 13 amino acids. CDR3 sequence: CASTSWASDAQYF. The CDR3 coding sequence is TGTGCCAGCACCTCCTGGGCTTCAGATGCGCAGTATTTT.

In its sample, this clonotype was seen many times. The chain has TRBV29-1 and TRBJ2-1; no clear D gene. CDR1 and CDR2 (germline): SQVTM, ANQGSEA. The V end was cut by 3 bases, the J end by 6 bases, with 9 bases between. The CDR3 extends over 12 amino acids. CDR3 in amino acids: CSVDPQTNEQFF. CDR3 sequence (DNA): TGCAGCGTTGATCCCCAGACCAATGAGCAGTTCTTC.